The 10 T cell receptor beta chains in this list originate from one sample, sequenced in a study of OX40 agonist ivuxolimab in advanced cancers. Clones were sequenced by immunoSEQ multiplex PCR, and TCRdb holds only the in-frame ones, with some missing. The data hold about 79,000 clones, with roughly 94% observed a single time. The sequences come from CD4+ or CD8+ T cells sorted from blood, collected in a trial of the OX40 agonist ivuxolimab. These receptors were obtained from an adult with an advanced solid tumor such as melanoma, head and neck, liver or kidney cancer.

The chain uses TRBV27 and TRBJ2-1; D not resolved. The CDR3 runs 13 residues. Trimming took off 3 bases at V and 2 bases at J, with 5 bases between the two ends. The germline V gene has CDR1 MNHEY and CDR2 SMNVEV (reference sequence). CDR3 bases: TGTGCCAGCAGTTTCGCCCCCTACAATGAGCAGTTCTTC. Protein product: CASSFAPYNEQFF.

The chain has TRBV28 and TRBJ1-1; 10 bases line up with TRBD1. Germline CDR1 is MDHEN and CDR2 is SYDVKM. The trim removed 3 bases at V and 4 bases at J, leaving 5 bases unmatched. The CDR3 is 15 residues long. The CDR3 DNA reads TGTGCCAGCAGTTTGACCGGACAGGGGGGCACTGAAGCTTTCTTT. Translation: CASSLTGQGGTEAFF.

The rearrangement links TRBV21-1 to TRBJ1-2. TRBV21-1 is classified as a pseudogene. This CDR3 is built from 14 residues. The CDR3 bases are TGTGCCAGCCATGAAGCGAGGGATAACTATGGCTACACCTTC. Amino acids: CASHEARDNYGYTF.

The V gene is TRBV7-8, the J gene TRBJ2-7; 9 nucleotides match TRBD1. Germline V gene data show CDR1 as SGHVS and CDR2 as FQNEAQ. V shed 3 bases and J 5 bases; nucleotides not matched to a gene: 11. CDR3 length: 16 amino acids. CDR3 coding DNA: TGTGCCAGCAGCTTTTGGACAGGGGAGAGAGGGGACGAGCAGTACTTC. Residues: CASSFWTGERGDEQYF.

This clone was seen just once. Different DNA sequences within this sample yield the same CDR3. V and J are TRBV27 and TRBJ2-6; D gene unclear. Trimming stripped 3 bases from V and 4 bases from J, with 4 bases between. Germline V lookup: CDR1 MNHEY, CDR2 SMNVEV (reference sequence). The CDR3 is made up of 13 amino acids. This CDR3 is CASSFSGANVLTF. For the CDR3, the DNA is TGTGCCAGCAGTTTCTCGGGGGCCAACGTCCTGACTTTC.

Points on this clone: It may be a read error: a sequence one base away is much more abundant. The chain combines TRBV6-1 with TRBJ1-4; D is undetermined. V was pared by 0 bases and J by 11 bases, with 10 bases between. The CDR3 has 13 residues. Germline CDR1 is MNHNS and CDR2 is SASEGT. DNA of the CDR3: TGTGCCAGCAGTGAAGCCACTCAAGGGAAACTGTTTTTT. This translates into CASSEATQGKLFF.

V gene TRBV27 combines with J gene TRBJ2-1, with 7 nucleotides matching TRBD2. Germline V lookup: CDR1 MNHEY, CDR2 SMNVEV (reference sequence). Trimming at V came to 3 bases and at J to 6 bases, leaving 8 bases not matched to a gene. The CDR3 contains 15 residues. CDR3 loop: CASSLGSGAANEQFF. In DNA form, the CDR3 reads TGTGCCAGCAGTTTGGGGAGCGGGGCGGCCAATGAGCAGTTCTTC.

The genes are TRBV14 and TRBJ1-2; 8 nucleotides line up with TRBD1. With V trimmed by 0 bases and J by 8 bases, 11 bases remained unmatched. The CDR3 consists of 16 residues. Germline CDR1 and CDR2: SGHDN and FVKESK. The CDR3 is CASSQDLQGGSGGYTF. The DNA for the CDR3 is TGTGCCAGCAGCCAAGACTTACAGGGGGGCTCGGGCGGCTACACCTTC.

As to this clone: At the DNA level, this CDR3 is encoded by other sequences in the same sample as well. This chain uses TRBV27 with TRBJ1-6; no clear D. This CDR3 spans 14 amino acids. Germline lookup yields CDR1 MNHEY and CDR2 SMNVEV (reference sequence). V was pared by 6 bases and J by 0 bases, with 6 bases between. The CDR3 DNA reads as TGTGCCAGCAGCCTGAGCTCCTATAATTCACCCCTCCACTTT. Its translation: CASSLSSYNSPLHF.

The chain couples TRBV6-5 to TRBJ2-7, with TRBD2 matching 7 bases. V lost 2 bases to trimming and J lost 2 bases; unmatched junction nucleotides: 6. Germline V gene data show CDR1 as MNHEY and CDR2 as SVGAGI. This CDR3 comprises 15 residues. For the CDR3, the DNA is TGTGCCAGCAGTTACGGCGGGAGTAGTGCCTACGAGCAGTACTTC. Translating gives CASSYGGSSAYEQYF.